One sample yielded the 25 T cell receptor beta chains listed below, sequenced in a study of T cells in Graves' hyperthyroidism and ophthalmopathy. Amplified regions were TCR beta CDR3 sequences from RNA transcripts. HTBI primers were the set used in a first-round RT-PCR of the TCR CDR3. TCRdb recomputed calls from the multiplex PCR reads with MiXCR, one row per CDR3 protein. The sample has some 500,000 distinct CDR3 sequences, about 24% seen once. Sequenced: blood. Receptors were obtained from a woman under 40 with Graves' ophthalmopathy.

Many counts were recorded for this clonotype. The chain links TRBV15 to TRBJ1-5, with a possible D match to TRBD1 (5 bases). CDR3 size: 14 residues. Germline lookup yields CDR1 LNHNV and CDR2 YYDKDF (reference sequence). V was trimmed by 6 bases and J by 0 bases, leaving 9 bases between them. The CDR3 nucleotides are TGTGCCACCAGAAGCAGGGATAGCAATCAGCCCCAGCATTTT. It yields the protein CATRSRDSNQPQHF.

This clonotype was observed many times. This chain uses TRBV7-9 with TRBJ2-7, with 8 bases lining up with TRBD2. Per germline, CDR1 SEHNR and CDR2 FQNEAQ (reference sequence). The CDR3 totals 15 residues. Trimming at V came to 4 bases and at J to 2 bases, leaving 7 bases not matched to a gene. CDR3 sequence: CASSSMRGATYEQYF. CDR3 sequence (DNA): TGTGCCAGCAGCTCCATGCGGGGGGCAACCTACGAGCAGTACTTC.

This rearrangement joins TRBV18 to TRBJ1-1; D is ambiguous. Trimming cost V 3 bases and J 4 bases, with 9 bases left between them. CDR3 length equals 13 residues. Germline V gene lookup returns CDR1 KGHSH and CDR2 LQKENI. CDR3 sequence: CASSPSDFTEAFF. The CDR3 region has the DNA TGTGCCAGCTCACCGTCGGACTTCACTGAAGCTTTCTTT.

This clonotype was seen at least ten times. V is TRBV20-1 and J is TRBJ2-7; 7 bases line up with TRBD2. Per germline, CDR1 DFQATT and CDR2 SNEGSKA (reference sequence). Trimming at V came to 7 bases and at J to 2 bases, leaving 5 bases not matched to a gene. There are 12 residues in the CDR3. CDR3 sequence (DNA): TGCAGTGGGCAAACTAGCGCCTACGAGCAGTACTTC. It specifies CSGQTSAYEQYF.

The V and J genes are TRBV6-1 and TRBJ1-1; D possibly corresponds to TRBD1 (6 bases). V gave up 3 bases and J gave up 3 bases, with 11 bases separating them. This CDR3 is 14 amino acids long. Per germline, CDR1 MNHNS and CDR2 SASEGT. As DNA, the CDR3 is TGTGCCAGCAGTGAGGGAGGGGGTGACACTGAAGCTTTCTTT. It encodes CASSEGGGDTEAFF.

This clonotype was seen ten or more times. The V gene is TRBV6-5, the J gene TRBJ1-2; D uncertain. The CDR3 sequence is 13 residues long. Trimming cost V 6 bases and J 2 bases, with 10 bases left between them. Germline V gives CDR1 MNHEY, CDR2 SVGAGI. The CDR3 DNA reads TGTGCCAGCAGATTACCGGGGAACTATGGCTACACCTTC. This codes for CASRLPGNYGYTF.

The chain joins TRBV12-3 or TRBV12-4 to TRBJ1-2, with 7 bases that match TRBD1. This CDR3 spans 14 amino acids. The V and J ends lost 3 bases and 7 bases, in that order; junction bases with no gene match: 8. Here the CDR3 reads CASSFSTDRAGYTF. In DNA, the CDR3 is TGTGCCAGCAGTTTTAGCACTGACAGGGCTGGCTACACCTTC.

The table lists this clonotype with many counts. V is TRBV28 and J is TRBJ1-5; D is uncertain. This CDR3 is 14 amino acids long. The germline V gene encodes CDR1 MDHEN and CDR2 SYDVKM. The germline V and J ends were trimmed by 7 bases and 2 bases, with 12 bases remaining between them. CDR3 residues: CASTARGGNQPQHF. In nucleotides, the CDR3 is TGTGCCAGCACCGCCCGCGGAGGCAATCAGCCCCAGCATTTT.

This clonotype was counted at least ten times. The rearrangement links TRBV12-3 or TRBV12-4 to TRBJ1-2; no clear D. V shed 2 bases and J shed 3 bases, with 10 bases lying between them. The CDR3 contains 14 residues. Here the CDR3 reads CASSLLPSYYGYTF. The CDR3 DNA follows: TGTGCCAGCAGTTTACTGCCATCCTACTATGGCTACACCTTC.

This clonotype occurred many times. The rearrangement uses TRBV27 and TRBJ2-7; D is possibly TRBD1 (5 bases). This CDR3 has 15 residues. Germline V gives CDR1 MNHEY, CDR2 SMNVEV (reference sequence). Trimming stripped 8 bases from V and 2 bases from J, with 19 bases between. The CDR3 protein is CASALSGYAPYEQYF. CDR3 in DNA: TGTGCCAGCGCCCTCTCAGGGTATGCCCCCTACGAGCAGTACTTC.

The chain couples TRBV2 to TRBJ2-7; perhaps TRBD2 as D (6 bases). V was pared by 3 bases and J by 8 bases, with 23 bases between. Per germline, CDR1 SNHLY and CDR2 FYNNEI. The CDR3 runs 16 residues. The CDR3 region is CASSEGGYDPLIKQYF. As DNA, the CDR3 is TGTGCCAGCAGTGAGGGAGGATATGACCCACTCATCAAGCAGTACTTC.

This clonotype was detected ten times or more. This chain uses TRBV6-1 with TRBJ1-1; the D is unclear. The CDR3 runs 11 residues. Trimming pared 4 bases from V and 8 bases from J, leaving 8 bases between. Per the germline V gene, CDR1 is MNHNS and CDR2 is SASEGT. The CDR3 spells CASSVRGEAFF. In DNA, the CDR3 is TGTGCCAGCAGTGTGAGAGGGGAAGCTTTCTTT.

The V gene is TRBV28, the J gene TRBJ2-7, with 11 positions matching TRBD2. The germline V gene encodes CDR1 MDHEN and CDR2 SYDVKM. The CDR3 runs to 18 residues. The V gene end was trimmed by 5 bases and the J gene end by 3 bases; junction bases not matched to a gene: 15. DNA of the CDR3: TGTGCCAGCAGTGTCCGGGTGACTAGCGGGACGGCCAGCTACGAGCAGTACTTC. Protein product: CASSVRVTSGTASYEQYF.

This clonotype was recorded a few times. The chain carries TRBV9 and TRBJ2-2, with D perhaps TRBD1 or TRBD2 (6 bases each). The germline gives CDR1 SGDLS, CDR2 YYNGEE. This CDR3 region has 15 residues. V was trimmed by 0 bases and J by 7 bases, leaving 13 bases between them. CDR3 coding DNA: TGTGCCAGCAGCGTAGCTCCGGGGGCTAACGGGGAGCTGTTTTTT. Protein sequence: CASSVAPGANGELFF.

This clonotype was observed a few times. Here the CDR3 DNA reads TGTGCCAGCAGTCCCCCCGGGGTGGCGCTCTATGGCTACACCTTC. The encoded protein is CASSPPGVALYGYTF. The chain uses TRBV12-3 or TRBV12-4 and TRBJ1-2; D unclear. The germline V and J ends were trimmed by 5 bases and 4 bases, with 17 bases remaining between them. CDR3 length: 15 amino acids.

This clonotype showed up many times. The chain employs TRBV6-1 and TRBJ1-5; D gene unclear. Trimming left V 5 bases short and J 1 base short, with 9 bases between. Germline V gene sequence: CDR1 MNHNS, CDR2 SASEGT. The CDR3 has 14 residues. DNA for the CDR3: TGTGCCAGCAGTCCTCTTGGAAGCAATCAGCCCCAGCATTTT. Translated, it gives CASSPLGSNQPQHF.

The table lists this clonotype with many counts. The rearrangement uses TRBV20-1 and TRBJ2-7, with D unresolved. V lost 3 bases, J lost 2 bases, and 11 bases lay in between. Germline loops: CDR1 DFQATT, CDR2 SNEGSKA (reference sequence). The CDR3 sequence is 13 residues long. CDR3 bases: TGCAGTGCTAGGAACCCGGCGGCCTACGAGCAGTACTTC. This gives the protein CSARNPAAYEQYF.

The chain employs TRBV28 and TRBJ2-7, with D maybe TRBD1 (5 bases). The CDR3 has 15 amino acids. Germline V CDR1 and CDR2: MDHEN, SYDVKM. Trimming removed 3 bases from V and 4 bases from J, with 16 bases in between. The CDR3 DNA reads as TGTGCCAGCAGTTTCTCCCCACAGGCCAGTTACGAGCAGTACTTC. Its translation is CASSFSPQASYEQYF.

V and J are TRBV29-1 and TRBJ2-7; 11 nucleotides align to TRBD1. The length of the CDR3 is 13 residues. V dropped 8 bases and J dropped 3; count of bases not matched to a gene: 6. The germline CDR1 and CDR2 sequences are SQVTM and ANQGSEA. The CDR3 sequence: CSITGTGGYEQYF. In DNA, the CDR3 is TGCAGCATCACGGGGACAGGGGGCTACGAGCAGTACTTC.

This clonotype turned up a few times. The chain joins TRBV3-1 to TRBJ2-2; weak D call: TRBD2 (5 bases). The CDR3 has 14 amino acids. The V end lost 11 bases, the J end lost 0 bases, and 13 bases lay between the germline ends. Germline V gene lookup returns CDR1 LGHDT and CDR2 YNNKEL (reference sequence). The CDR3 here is CAPRAVSNTGELFF. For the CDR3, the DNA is TGTGCCCCGAGGGCGGTTTCGAACACCGGGGAGCTGTTTTTT.

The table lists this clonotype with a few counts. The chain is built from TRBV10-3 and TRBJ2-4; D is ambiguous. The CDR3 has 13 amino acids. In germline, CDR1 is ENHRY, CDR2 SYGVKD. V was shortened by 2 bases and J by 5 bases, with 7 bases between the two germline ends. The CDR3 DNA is TGTGCCATCAGTGAGGGGTTTGAAAACATTCAGTACTTC. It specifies CAISEGFENIQYF.

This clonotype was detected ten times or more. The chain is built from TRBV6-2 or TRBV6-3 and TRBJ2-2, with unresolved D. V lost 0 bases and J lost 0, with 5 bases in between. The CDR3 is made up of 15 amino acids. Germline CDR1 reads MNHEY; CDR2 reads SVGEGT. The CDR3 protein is CASSYSVTNTGELFF. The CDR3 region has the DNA TGTGCCAGCAGTTACTCGGTCACGAACACCGGGGAGCTGTTTTTT.

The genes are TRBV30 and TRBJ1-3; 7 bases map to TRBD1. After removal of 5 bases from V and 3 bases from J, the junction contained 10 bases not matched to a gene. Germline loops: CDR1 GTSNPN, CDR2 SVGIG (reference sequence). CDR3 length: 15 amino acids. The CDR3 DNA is TGTGCCTGGTCTACGGGACAGCGGTTTGGAAACACCATATATTTT. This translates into CAWSTGQRFGNTIYF.

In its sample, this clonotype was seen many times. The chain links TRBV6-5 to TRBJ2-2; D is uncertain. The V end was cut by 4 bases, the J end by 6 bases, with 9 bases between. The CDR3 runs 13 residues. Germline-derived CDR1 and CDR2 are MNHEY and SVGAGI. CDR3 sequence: CASSFIGSGELFF. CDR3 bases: TGTGCCAGCAGTTTTATAGGGTCCGGGGAGCTGTTTTTT.

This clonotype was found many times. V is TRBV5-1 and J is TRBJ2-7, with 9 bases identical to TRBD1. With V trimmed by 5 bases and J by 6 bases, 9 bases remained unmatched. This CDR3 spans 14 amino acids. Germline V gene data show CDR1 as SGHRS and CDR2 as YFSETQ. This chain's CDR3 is CASSPGTGMGEQYF. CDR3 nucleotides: TGCGCCAGCAGTCCCGGGACAGGGATGGGCGAGCAGTACTTC.